This TCR beta chain was recovered during a study of blood T cell repertoires in COVID-19 (dated by TCRdb to the early 2020s). With respect to the entire study: Collaborator samples came from the United States, Italy and Spain and covered acute and convalescent phases of COVID-19. A freely available public database, intended as a resource for researchers studying the immune response to SARS-CoV-2, is where the repertoires were released. Deeply sampled blood TCRbeta repertoires from subjects exposed to, actively infected with, or recovered from COVID-19 were included in the dataset. The prospective study material was composed of cDNA or gDNA derived from T cells, B-cell-depleted T cells, or PBMCs. Samples came from the ongoing ImmuneRACE study (first 160 participants) plus 1,254 subjects from 6 global collaborators. Where available, HLA class I and class II types were obtained from metadata supplied by the sample provider rather than from assay-based typing. A de-identified subject ID, COVID-19 status, age in years and sex were almost always included in the sample metadata.

Between the V and J ends, shortened by 7 bases and 7 bases respectively, the junction contains 13 bases. As encoded in the germline V gene, CDR1 is KGHDR while CDR2 is SFDVKD. The CDR3 contains 12 residues, cysteine and phenylalanine counted. Just the 36-base CDR3 DNA is kept, in frame starting at base 1. Comment on this clone: Its recognized antigen is unknown. No quality values exist for individual bases; no much larger clone is one base distant.

The immunoSEQ Assay, a bias-controlled multiplex PCR, was used to amplify TCRbeta CDR3 regions from genomic DNA. In the authors' own workflow: The number of nucleated cells in each sample was estimated by amplification of reference gene primers within the assay. Sequence reads were collapsed and filtered to measure the absolute abundance of every unique TCRbeta CDR3 rearrangement. Productive Simpson clonality was computed per sample as the square root of Simpson's diversity index over productive rearrangements. In TCRdb, the immuneACCESS table is reduced to in-frame sequences with V and J assigned. These tables do not hold every clone; where another copy was compared, an unresolved V gene accounts for under half, and the others remain unexplained. That table supplies the V and J calls and clone size; D and trimming were determined from the DNA. The sample table holds roughly 160,000 clones, of which around four fifths were seen once. The ten top clones hold approximately 8.1% of the sample.

Summary of the overall study and its limitations: The amount of clinical and demographic metadata varied by source and participant and was provided uncurated.

One collaborating source in Seattle enrolled patients while the patients were actively infected and followed the patients over time throughout the course of disease. Whole blood was collected in K2EDTA tubes by collaborating institutions according to the institutions' own protocols. Collaborator samples were shipped for TCRbeta analysis as frozen whole blood, isolated PBMCs, or DNA extracted from either sample type. The receptor was isolated from a woman over 75 with COVID-19, enrolled during active disease. Material for sequencing was peripheral blood. The rearrangement joined TRBV24-1 to TRBJ2-7, and TRBD1 may be the D gene, going by 5 matching bases. The bases read TGTGCCACCAGCGGAACAGGTAAAGAGCAGTACTTC. Translated, it gives CATSGTGKEQYF.